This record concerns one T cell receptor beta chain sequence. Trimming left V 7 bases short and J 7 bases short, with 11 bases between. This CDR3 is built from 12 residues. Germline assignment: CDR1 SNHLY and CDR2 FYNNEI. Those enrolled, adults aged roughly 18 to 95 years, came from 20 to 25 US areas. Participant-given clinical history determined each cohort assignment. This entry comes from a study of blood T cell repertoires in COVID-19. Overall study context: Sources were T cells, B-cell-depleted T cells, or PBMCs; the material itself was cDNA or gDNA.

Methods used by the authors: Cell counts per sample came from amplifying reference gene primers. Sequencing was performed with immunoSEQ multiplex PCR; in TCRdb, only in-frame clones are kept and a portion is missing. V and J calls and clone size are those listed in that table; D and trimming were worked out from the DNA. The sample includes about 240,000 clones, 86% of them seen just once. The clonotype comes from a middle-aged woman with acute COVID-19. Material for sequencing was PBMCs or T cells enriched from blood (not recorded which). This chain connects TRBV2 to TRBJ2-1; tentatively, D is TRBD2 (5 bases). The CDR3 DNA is TGTGCCAGCAAGCGGACGCTGAATGAGCAGTTCTTC. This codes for CASKRTLNEQFF.